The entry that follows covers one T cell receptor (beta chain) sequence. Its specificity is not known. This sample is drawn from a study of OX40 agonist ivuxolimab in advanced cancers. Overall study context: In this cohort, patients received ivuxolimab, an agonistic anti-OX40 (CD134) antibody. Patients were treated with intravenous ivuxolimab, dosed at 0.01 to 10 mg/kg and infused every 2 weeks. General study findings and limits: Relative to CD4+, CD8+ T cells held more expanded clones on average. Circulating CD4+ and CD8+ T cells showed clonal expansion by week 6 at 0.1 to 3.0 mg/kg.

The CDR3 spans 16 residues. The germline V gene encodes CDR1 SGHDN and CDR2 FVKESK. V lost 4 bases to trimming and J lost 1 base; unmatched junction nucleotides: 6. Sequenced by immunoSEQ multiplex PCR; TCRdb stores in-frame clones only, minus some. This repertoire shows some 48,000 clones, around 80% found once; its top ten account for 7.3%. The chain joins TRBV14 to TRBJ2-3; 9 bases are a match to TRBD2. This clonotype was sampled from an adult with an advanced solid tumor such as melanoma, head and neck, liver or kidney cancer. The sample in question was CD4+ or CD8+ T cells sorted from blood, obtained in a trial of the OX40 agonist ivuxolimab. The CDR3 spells CASSPLGGRGTDTQYF. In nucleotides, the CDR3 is TGTGCCAGCAGCCCACTTGGCGGGAGGGGCACAGATACGCAGTATTTT.